The entry that follows covers one T cell receptor (beta chain) sequence. Antigen unknown. Germline assignment: CDR1 GTSNPN and CDR2 SVGIG (reference sequence). The CDR3 runs 12 residues. V was cut by 7 bases and J by 11 bases, with 18 bases left in between. Running of the v3.0 immunoSEQ assay took place at survey level. For each individual sample, sequencing targeted roughly 40,000-55,000 T-cell genomes. Generated by immunoSEQ multiplex PCR, the TCRdb table keeps only in-frame clones and is missing some. The profile shows 20,000 to 30,000 clones, approximately 86% of them singletons. The source of the sample is a study of long-term antiretroviral therapy in people with HIV. Findings of the study overall: Clones that had undergone expansion before ART dominated the repertoire at all time points.

The receptor's source is a man aged 45-65 years with HIV. The chain combines TRBV30 with TRBJ1-5; weak D call: TRBD1 (5 bases). The specimen was unsorted PBMCs, collected 1.8 years before starting antiretroviral therapy. CDR3 nucleotides: TGTGCCTACAACAAACAGGACGGCGCCCAGCATTTT. Protein sequence: CAYNKQDGAQHF.